This T cell receptor beta chain is from a study of blood T cells in healthy people across ages. The length of the CDR3 is 13 residues. Germline values: CDR1 MNHNS, CDR2 SASEGT. Trimming removed 7 bases from V and 7 bases from J, with 11 bases in between. Together with a sample-barcoded 5' primer, a J-beta primer mix was included in a second PCR lasting about 7 to 12 cycles. A 12-random-nucleotide template-switch adaptor tagged each cDNA molecule. There were at least 3 million CDR3-containing paired-end reads obtained from each sample. From the 5' RACE reads, TCRdb called clonotypes with MiXCR, one entry per CDR3 protein. The table includes fewer than 2,000,000 distinct CDR3 sequences, 34% detected once.

The source material was blood. The receptor was derived from a woman aged 25 to 39 in good health. V is TRBV6-1 and J is TRBJ1-6, with D tentatively TRBD1 (5 bases). CDR3 nucleotide sequence: TGTGCCAGCAAGTTAAGGACAAATTCACCCCTCCACTTT. It yields the protein CASKLRTNSPLHF.